Here is one T cell receptor beta chain with its context. The record originates from a study of blood T cell repertoires in COVID-19. Study context: Both acute and convalescent COVID-19 samples were obtained from the United States, Italy and Spain. PBMCs, B-cell-depleted T cells, or T cells provided the cDNA or gDNA that made up the material.

During active infection, Seattle patients enrolled and were then monitored through disease. The V end was cut by 4 bases, the J end by 0 bases, with 9 bases between. CDR3 length equals 15 residues. Germline values: CDR1 LGHDT, CDR2 YNNKEL (reference sequence). Original methodology: Reference gene primer amplification yielded estimated nucleated cell counts. Produced via immunoSEQ multiplex PCR; TCRdb's table is partial and in-frame only. The V and J calls and clone size were taken over from that table, and D and trimming were inferred from the DNA. The profile shows tens of thousands of clones, roughly 72% of them singletons.

This chain joins TRBV3-1 (or the pseudogene TRBV3-2) and TRBJ2-2, with a tentative D call TRBD2 (5 bases). The sequencing sample was made of peripheral blood. This sequence was found in a woman aged 70 to 79 with COVID-19, enrolled during active disease. The CDR3 nucleotides are TGTGCCAGCAGCCGGGGTAGCGCGAACACCGGGGAGCTGTTTTTT. Translated, it gives CASSRGSANTGELFF.